The 19 T cell receptor beta chains reported below all come from one sample, sequenced in a study of T cell responses to AZD1222 COVID-19 vaccine. Profiling relied on immunoSEQ multiplex PCR, and the TCRdb table lists in-frame clones only, not all of them. The sample comprises around 53,000 clones, more than 80% of which are singletons, and roughly a fifth rests with the top ten. The input for sequencing was peripheral blood, taken on day 0 of MenACWY control vaccination. The receptors come from an adult in good health.

The rearrangement joins TRBV5-5 to TRBJ1-2; D uncertain. CDR3 size: 16 residues. V lost 0 bases and J 0 bases, leaving 12 bases between the germline ends. Germline V gene sequence: CDR1 SGHKS, CDR2 YYEKEE (reference sequence). The CDR3 sequence is CASSLGAGRANYGYTF. For the CDR3, the DNA is TGTGCCAGCAGCTTGGGCGCGGGAAGAGCTAACTATGGCTACACCTTC.

The V call is TRBV11-2, the J call TRBJ2-2; the D is unclear. Germline V gives CDR1 SGHAT, CDR2 FQNNGV. CDR3 size: 11 residues. Trimming shortened V by 5 bases and J by 9 bases, and 7 bases separated the two germline ends. CDR3 amino acids: CASSPGWELFF. CDR3 coding DNA: TGTGCCAGCAGCCCCGGGTGGGAGCTGTTTTTT.

The gene calls are TRBV28 and TRBJ2-2, with D perhaps matching TRBD2 (6 bases). Per germline, CDR1 MDHEN and CDR2 SYDVKM. The CDR3 totals 14 residues. V was clipped by 9 bases and J by 3 bases, with 14 bases between them. The CDR3 is CASSRDSYTGELFF. CDR3 DNA: TGTGCCAGTAGCCGGGACTCTTACACCGGGGAGCTGTTTTTT.

The chain recombines TRBV10-1 with TRBJ1-4; the D is unclear. The CDR3 is 14 residues long. V shed 10 bases and J shed 8 bases, with 20 bases lying between them. Germline V gene sequence: CDR1 WNHNN, CDR2 SYGVQD (reference sequence). CDR3 sequence reads: CATPRVRGGEKLFF. In nucleotides, the CDR3 is TGCGCCACTCCGAGAGTGCGGGGTGGGGAAAAACTGTTTTTT.

The genes are TRBV15 and TRBJ2-7; possible D gene TRBD2, 6 bases. The germline V gene has CDR1 LNHNV and CDR2 YYDKDF (reference sequence). With 1 base removed from V and 0 bases from J, the gap between germline ends came to 13 bases. This CDR3 has 16 amino acids. The CDR3 is CATSRVSMRDSYEQYF. Here the CDR3 DNA reads TGTGCCACCAGCAGAGTTAGTATGCGGGACTCCTACGAGCAGTACTTC.

The genes are TRBV15 and TRBJ2-2, with 10 bases fitting TRBD2. J lost 5 bases, V lost 0 bases, and 21 bases had no gene match. The germline V gene has CDR1 LNHNV and CDR2 YYDKDF (reference sequence). The CDR3 sequence is 22 residues long. CDR3 coding DNA: TGTGCCACCAGCAGAGATCGTGGGACTAGCGTCGACCGGCCCCTGGTTACCGGGGAGCTGTTTTTT. Translation gives CATSRDRGTSVDRPLVTGELFF.

This clone was detected once. J is TRBJ2-7 and V is TRBV18; 9 bases are a match to TRBD1. This CDR3 has 15 amino acids. Trimming removed 6 bases from V and 0 bases from J; junction bases left unmatched: 6. From germline, CDR1 is KGHSH and CDR2 LQKENI. The CDR3 here is CASSTGTGSSYEQYF. In DNA, the CDR3 is TGTGCCAGCTCGACCGGGACAGGGAGCTCCTACGAGCAGTACTTC.

Here the CDR3 DNA reads TGTGCCAGCAGCTTGGAAAGGATAAACTATGGCTACACCTTC. Its protein is CASSLERINYGYTF. The chain joins TRBV7-2 to TRBJ1-2; no reliable D call. The germline CDR1 and CDR2 sequences are SGHTA and FQGNSA. Trimming removed 3 bases at V and 2 bases at J, with 10 bases between. The CDR3 has 14 residues.

The rearrangement links TRBV5-1 to TRBJ2-1, with D possibly TRBD2 on 6 matching bases. The ends were cut back, 5 bases at V and 0 bases at J, with 12 bases in the middle. CDR1 is SGHRS, CDR2 YFSETQ, per germline. CDR3 length: 15 amino acids. The DNA of the CDR3 is TGCGCCAGCAGACTAGCTCCCAGCTCCTACAATGAGCAGTTCTTC. Its translation is CASRLAPSSYNEQFF.

This chain links TRBV12-1 with TRBJ2-7; whether TRBD1, the table's D call, matches the DNA was not checked. TRBV12-1 is termed a pseudogene. CDR3 length equals 16 residues. CDR3 loop: CASSFHSEGQGIEQYF. The CDR3 nucleotides read TGTGCCAGCAGCTTTCATTCCGAGGGACAGGGGATCGAGCAGTACTTC.

This chain connects TRBV4-3 to TRBJ1-6; 7 bases map to TRBD1. V shed 0 bases and J 6 bases; nucleotides not matched to a gene: 2. Per the germline V gene, CDR1 is LGHNA and CDR2 is YSLEER. This CDR3 comprises 15 residues. CDR3 residues: CASSQETGANSPLHF. For the CDR3, the DNA is TGCGCCAGCAGCCAAGAAACAGGGGCTAATTCACCCCTCCACTTT.

This rearrangement joins TRBV11-3 to TRBJ2-3; 13 bases map to TRBD2. V lost 5 bases, J lost 3 bases, and 5 bases stayed unmatched. This CDR3 contains 16 residues. Per germline, CDR1 SGHNT and CDR2 YENEEA. The DNA of the CDR3 is TGTGCCAGCAGCGCCCGACTAGCGGGAGGAACAGATACGCAGTATTTT. It yields the protein CASSARLAGGTDTQYF.

The rearrangement joins TRBV5-1 to TRBJ2-7; 9 bases align to TRBD1. From germline, CDR1 is SGHRS and CDR2 YFSETQ. The CDR3 consists of 14 residues. V trimming: 2 bases; J trimming: 7 bases; junction bases outside the gene matches: 7. The CDR3 loop reads CASSLQGASREQYF. As DNA, the CDR3 is TGCGCCAGCAGCTTACAGGGGGCTAGTCGGGAGCAGTACTTC. The whole variable domain, filled in from reference TRBV5-1 and TRBJ2-7, reads KAGVTQTPRYLIKTRGQQVTLSCSPISGHRSVSWYQQTPGQGLQFLFEYFSETQRNKGNFPGRFSGRQFSNSRSEMNVSTLELGDSALYLCASSLQGASREQYFGPGTRLTVT.

V is TRBV6-5 and J is TRBJ2-6; no clear D gene. CDR1 is MNHEY and CDR2 is SVGAGI in the germline V gene. Trimming cost V 6 bases and J 2 bases, with 11 bases left between them. The CDR3 covers 15 residues. CDR3 residues: CASRDVRAGANVLTF. CDR3 sequence (DNA): TGTGCCAGCAGGGACGTCCGGGCTGGGGCCAACGTCCTGACTTTC.

The table lists this clone with a count of one. V and J are TRBV5-8 and TRBJ2-1, with 14 bases lining up with TRBD2. After removal of 3 bases from V and 7 bases from J, the junction contained 12 bases not matched to a gene. The CDR3 is made up of 18 amino acids. The V gene's germline CDR1 is SGHTS and CDR2 YDEGEE. The CDR3 is CASSSLRAGLAGGNEQFF. CDR3 coding DNA: TGTGCCAGCAGCTCGCTCCGGGCAGGACTAGCGGGGGGAAATGAGCAGTTCTTC. The full variable domain, in which reference TRBV5-8 and TRBJ2-1 provide the parts outside the CDR3, is EAGVTQSPTHLIKTRGQQATLRCSPISGHTSVYWYQQALGLGLQFLLWYDEGEERNRGNFPPRFSGRQFPNYSSELNVNALELEDSALYLCASSSLRAGLAGGNEQFFGPGTRLTVL.

The rearrangement uses TRBV7-2 and TRBJ2-3; TRBD2 aligns across 7 bases. The CDR3 has 15 amino acids. V dropped 0 bases and J dropped 4; count of bases not matched to a gene: 4. Germline V CDR1 and CDR2: SGHTA, FQGNSA. This chain's CDR3 is CASSLANRGADTQYF. The CDR3 region has the DNA TGTGCCAGCAGCTTAGCTAACCGGGGGGCAGATACGCAGTATTTT. The entire variable domain, with the rest obtained from reference TRBV7-2 and TRBJ2-3, is as follows: GAGVSQSPSNKVTEKGKDVELRCDPISGHTALYWYRQSLGQGLEFLIYFQGNSAPDKSGLPSDRFSAERTGGSVSTLTIQRTQQEDSAVYLCASSLANRGADTQYFGPGTRLTVL.

This clone was observed a handful of times. This chain uses TRBV30 with TRBJ2-7; tentatively, D is TRBD1 (5 bases). With 2 bases removed from V and 3 bases from J, the gap between germline ends came to 11 bases. This CDR3 comprises 13 residues. Germline V gene sequence: CDR1 GTSNPN, CDR2 SVGIG (reference sequence). The CDR3 coding sequence is TGTGCCTGGAGTCCGGCAGGGATCTACGAGCAGTACTTC. Translation gives CAWSPAGIYEQYF.

V gene TRBV28 combines with J gene TRBJ2-5; 9 bases are shared with TRBD1. Germline V CDR1 and CDR2: MDHEN, SYDVKM. The CDR3 has 14 amino acids. J was trimmed by 4 bases and V by 6 bases; bases with no gene match: 6. The CDR3 nucleotides are TGTGCCAGCAGCCTCGGACAGGGGAGAGAGACCCAGTACTTC. Translation gives CASSLGQGRETQYF.

V and J are TRBV27 and TRBJ2-7, with 8 bases matching TRBD2. Germline CDR1 is MNHEY and CDR2 is SMNVEV (reference sequence). The CDR3 is 14 residues long. V lost 6 bases, J lost 4 bases, and 8 bases stayed unmatched. Written as DNA, the CDR3 is TGTGCCAGCAGCCGGGGACTAGGTGAATACGAGCAGTACTTC. It encodes CASSRGLGEYEQYF.